This record concerns one T cell receptor (beta chain) sequence. This sequence is one base from a far larger clone and is likely a read error. This entry is derived from a study of prognosis after radiotherapy for stage I lung cancer. Study in general: Stereotactic body radiotherapy was given without concurrent therapy in all patients.

Germline loops: CDR1 MRHNA, CDR2 SNTAGT. The CDR3 length is 17 residues. Using two-round multiplex PCR, the authors amplified TCR beta CDR3 from genomic DNA. The first round of PCR was done with primers that matched each TRBV and TRBJ gene. TCRdb passed the multiplex PCR reads through MiXCR, listing each CDR3 protein once. Of more than 30,000 distinct CDR3 sequences listed, roughly 40% are singletons. The chain uses TRBV6-4 and TRBJ1-6; D is uncertain. The sequencing used PBMCs, collected before or after stereotactic body radiation therapy (not recorded which). This sequence was found in a donor of 50 years or more with non-small cell lung cancer. The CDR3 loop reads CASIWARASPVASPVHF. As DNA, the CDR3 is TGTGCCAGCATCTGGGCACGGGCGTCTCCAGTAGCTTCACCCGTCCACTTT.